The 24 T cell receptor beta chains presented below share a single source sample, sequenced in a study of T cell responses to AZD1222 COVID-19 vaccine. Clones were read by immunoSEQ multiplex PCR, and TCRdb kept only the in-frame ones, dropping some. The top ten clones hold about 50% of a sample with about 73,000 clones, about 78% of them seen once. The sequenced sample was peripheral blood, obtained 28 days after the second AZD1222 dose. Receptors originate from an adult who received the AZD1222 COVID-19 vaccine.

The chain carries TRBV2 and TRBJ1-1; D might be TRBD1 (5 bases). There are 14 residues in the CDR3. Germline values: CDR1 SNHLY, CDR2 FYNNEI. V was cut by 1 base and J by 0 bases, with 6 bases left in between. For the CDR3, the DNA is TGTGCCAGCAGTGAAGAGGGGTTGAACACTGAAGCTTTCTTT. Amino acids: CASSEEGLNTEAFF. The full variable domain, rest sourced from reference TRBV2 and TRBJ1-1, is EPEVTQTPSHQVTQMGQEVILRCVPISNHLYFYWYRQILGQKVEFLVSFYNNEISEKSEIFDDQFSVERPDGSNFTLKIRSTKLEDSAMYFCASSEEGLNTEAFFGQGTRLTVV.

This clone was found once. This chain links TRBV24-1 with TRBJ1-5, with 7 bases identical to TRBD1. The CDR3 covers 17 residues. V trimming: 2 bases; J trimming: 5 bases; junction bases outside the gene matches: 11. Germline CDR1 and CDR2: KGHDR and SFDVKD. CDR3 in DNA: TGTGCCACCAGTGATTCCCTTACAGGGGACACAGATCAGCCCCAGCATTTT. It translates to CATSDSLTGDTDQPQHF.

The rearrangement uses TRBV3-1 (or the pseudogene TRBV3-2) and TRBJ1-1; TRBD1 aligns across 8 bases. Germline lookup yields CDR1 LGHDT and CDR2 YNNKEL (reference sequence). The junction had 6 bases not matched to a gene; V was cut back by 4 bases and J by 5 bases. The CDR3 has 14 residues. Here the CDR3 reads CASSPHYRGTEAFF. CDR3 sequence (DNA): TGTGCCAGCAGCCCCCATTACAGGGGGACTGAAGCTTTCTTT.

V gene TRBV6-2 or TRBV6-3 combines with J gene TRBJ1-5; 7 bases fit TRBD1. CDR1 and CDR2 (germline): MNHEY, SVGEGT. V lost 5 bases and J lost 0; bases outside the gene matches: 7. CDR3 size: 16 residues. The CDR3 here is CASSLIGTASNQPQHF. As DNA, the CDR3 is TGTGCCAGCAGTCTTATCGGGACAGCTAGCAATCAGCCCCAGCATTTT.

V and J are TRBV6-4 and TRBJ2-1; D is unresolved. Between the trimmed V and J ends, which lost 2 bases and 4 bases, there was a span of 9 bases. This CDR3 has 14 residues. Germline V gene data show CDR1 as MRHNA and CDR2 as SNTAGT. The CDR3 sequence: CASSDGNRYNEQFF. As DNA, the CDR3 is TGTGCCAGCAGTGACGGTAATCGTTACAATGAGCAGTTCTTC.

The CDR3 spells CASSLLEYQPQHF. The CDR3 DNA reads as TGTGCCAGCAGTTTGCTAGAGTATCAGCCCCAGCATTTT. This chain connects TRBV28 to TRBJ1-5; no reliable D call. V lost 3 bases, J lost 5 bases, and 8 bases lay in between. Per germline, CDR1 MDHEN and CDR2 SYDVKM. The CDR3 loop spans 13 amino acids.

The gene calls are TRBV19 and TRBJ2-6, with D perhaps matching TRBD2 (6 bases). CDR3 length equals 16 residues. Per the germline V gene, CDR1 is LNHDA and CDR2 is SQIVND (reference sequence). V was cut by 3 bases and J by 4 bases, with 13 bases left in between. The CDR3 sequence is CASSIVYGRGANVLTF. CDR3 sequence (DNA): TGTGCCAGTAGTATTGTTTACGGGAGAGGGGCCAACGTCCTGACTTTC.

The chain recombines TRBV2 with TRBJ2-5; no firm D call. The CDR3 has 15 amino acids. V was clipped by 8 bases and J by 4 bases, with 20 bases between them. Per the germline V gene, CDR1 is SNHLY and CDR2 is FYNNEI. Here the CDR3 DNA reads TGTGCCAGCTCTGATTCTCGGCTCTCGGGAGAGACCCAGTACTTC. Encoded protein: CASSDSRLSGETQYF.

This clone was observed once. The CDR3: CASGNQGSGELFF. The CDR3 bases are TGTGCCAGTGGAAATCAGGGTAGCGGGGAGCTGTTTTTT. V usage is TRBV19 and J usage is TRBJ2-2; weak D call: TRBD1 (5 bases). This CDR3 region has 13 residues. CDR1 is LNHDA, CDR2 SQIVND, per germline (reference sequence). Between the trimmed V and J ends, which lost 8 bases and 7 bases, there was a span of 14 bases.

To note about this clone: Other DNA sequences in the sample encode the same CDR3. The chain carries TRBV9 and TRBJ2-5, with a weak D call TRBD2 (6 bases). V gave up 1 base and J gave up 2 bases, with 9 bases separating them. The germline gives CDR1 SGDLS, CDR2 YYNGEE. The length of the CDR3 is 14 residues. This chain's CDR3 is CASSVLGGQETQYF. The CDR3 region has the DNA TGTGCCAGCAGCGTATTAGGAGGGCAAGAGACCCAGTACTTC.

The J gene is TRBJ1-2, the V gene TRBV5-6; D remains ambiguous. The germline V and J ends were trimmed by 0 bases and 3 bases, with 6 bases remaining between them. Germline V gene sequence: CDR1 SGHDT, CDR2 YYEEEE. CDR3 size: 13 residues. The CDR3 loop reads CASSLGTYYGYTF. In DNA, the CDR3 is TGTGCCAGCAGCTTGGGGACTTACTATGGCTACACCTTC.

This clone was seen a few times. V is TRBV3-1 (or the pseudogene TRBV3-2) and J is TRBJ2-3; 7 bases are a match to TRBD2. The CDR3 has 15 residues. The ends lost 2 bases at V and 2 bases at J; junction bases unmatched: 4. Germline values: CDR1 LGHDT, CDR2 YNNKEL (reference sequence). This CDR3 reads CASSQPSGHTDTQYF. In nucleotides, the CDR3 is TGTGCCAGCAGCCAACCTAGCGGCCACACAGATACGCAGTATTTT.

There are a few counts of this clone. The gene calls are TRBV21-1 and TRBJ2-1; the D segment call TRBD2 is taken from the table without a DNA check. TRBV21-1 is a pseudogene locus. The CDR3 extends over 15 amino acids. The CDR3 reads CASSKDRGSYNEQFF. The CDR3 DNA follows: TGTGCCAGCAGCAAAGATCGGGGCTCCTACAATGAGCAGTTCTTC.

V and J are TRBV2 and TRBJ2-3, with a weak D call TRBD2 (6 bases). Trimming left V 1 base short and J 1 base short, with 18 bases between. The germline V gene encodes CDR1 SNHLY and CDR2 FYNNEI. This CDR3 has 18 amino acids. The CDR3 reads CASSEDPLVREGTDTQYF. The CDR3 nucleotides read TGTGCCAGCAGTGAAGATCCATTGGTGAGGGAGGGCACAGATACGCAGTATTTT.

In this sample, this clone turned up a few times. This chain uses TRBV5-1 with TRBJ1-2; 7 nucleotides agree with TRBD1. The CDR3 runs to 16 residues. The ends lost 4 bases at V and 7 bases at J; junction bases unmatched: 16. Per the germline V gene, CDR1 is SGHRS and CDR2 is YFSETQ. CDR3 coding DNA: TGCGCCAGCAGCCTTTATTGGACAGGCGGCGCGGGTGGCTACACCTTC. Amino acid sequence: CASSLYWTGGAGGYTF.

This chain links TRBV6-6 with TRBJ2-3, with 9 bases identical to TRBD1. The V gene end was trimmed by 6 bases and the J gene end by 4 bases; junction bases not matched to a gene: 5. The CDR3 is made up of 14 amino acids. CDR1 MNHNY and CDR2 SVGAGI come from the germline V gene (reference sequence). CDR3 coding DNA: TGTGCCAGCAGACCGGGACAGGGTGCAGATACGCAGTATTTT. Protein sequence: CASRPGQGADTQYF.

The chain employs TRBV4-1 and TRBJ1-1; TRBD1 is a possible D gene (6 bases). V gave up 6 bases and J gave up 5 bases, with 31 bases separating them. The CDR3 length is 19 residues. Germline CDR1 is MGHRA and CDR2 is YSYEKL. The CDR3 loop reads CASSWGHSGRSVGRTEAFF. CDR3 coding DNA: TGCGCCAGCAGTTGGGGACACTCTGGCCGGTCGGTGGGGCGGACTGAAGCTTTCTTT.

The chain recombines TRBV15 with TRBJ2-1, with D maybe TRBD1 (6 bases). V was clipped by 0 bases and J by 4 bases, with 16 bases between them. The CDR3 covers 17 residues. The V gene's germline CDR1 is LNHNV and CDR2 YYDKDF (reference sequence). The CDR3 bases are TGTGCCACCAGCAGAGACCGTTCAACTAGGGGGTACAATGAGCAGTTCTTC. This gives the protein CATSRDRSTRGYNEQFF.

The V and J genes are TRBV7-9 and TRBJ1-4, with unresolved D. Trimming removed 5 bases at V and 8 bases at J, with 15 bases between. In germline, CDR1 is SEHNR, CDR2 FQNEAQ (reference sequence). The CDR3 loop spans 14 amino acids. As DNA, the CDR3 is TGTGCCAGCAGCCCGGTATTTGGGTACGAAAAACTGTTTTTT. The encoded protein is CASSPVFGYEKLFF.

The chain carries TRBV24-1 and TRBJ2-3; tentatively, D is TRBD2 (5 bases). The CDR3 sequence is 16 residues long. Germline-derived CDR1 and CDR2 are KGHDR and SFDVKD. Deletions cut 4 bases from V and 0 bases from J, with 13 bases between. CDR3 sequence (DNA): TGTGCCACCAGTGAGAGGGCGACGCCGAGCACAGATACGCAGTATTTT. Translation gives CATSERATPSTDTQYF.

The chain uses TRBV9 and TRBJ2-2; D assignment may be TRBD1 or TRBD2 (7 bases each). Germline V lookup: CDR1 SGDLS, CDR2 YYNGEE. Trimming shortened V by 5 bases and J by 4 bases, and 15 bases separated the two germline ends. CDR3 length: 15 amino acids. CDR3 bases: TGTGCCAGCAGGAGGGAGGGGGCCGGCACCGGGGAGCTGTTTTTT. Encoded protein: CASRREGAGTGELFF.

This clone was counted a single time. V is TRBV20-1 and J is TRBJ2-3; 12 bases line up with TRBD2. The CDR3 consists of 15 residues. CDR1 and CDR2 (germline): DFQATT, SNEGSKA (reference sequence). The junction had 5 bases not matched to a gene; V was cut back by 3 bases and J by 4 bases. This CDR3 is CSASKASGRADTQYF. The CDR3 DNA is TGCAGTGCTAGTAAGGCTAGCGGGAGGGCAGATACGCAGTATTTT.

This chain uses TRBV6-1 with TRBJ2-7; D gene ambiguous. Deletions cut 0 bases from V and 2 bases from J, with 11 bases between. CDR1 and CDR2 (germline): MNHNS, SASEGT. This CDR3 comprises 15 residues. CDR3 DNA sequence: TGTGCCAGCAGTGAAGCGAGCGTGGCCACCTACGAGCAGTACTTC. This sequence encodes CASSEASVATYEQYF.

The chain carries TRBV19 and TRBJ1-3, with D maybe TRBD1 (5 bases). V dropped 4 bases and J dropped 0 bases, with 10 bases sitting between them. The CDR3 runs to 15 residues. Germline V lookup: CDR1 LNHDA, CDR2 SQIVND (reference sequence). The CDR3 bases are TGTGCCAGTAGTAGCCGGACAAACTCTGGAAACACCATATATTTT. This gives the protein CASSSRTNSGNTIYF.